Below, 21 T cell receptor beta chains from the same sample are listed, as sequenced in a study of blood T cell repertoires in COVID-19. Only in-frame clones appear in the TCRdb table, and some are missing; sequencing was by immunoSEQ multiplex PCR. The sample consists of more than 90,000 clones, 91% of them appearing once. The source material was peripheral blood. All receptors derive from a man aged 50 to 60 with acute or convalescent COVID-19.

The V call is TRBV19, the J call TRBJ2-5, with TRBD1 matching over 8 bases. CDR1 LNHDA and CDR2 SQIVND come from the germline V gene (reference sequence). V trimming: 2 bases; J trimming: 5 bases; junction bases outside the gene matches: 10. This CDR3 has 16 amino acids. CDR3: CASSIIQGAEKETQYF. Here the CDR3 DNA reads TGTGCCAGTAGTATAATCCAGGGGGCCGAGAAGGAGACCCAGTACTTC.

This chain connects TRBV9 to TRBJ1-4; 7 positions agree with TRBD1. V was clipped by 4 bases and J by 6 bases; unmatched bases: 9. The CDR3 extends over 15 amino acids. CDR1 is SGDLS, CDR2 YYNGEE, per germline. The CDR3 here is CASSFQTGRDEKLFF. The CDR3 nucleotides read TGTGCCAGCAGCTTCCAGACAGGGCGAGATGAAAAACTGTTTTTT.

The chain joins TRBV29-1 to TRBJ1-3; D remains ambiguous. This CDR3 is built from 12 residues. Trimming stripped 4 bases from V and 4 bases from J, with 8 bases between. Per the germline V gene, CDR1 is SQVTM and CDR2 is ANQGSEA. The CDR3 reads CSVVGGGNTIYF. For the CDR3, the DNA is TGCAGCGTTGTTGGCGGGGGAAACACCATATATTTT.

The chain employs TRBV19 and TRBJ1-4; D is undetermined. V lost 4 bases and J lost 5, with 11 bases in between. The CDR3 extends over 14 amino acids. The germline gives CDR1 LNHDA, CDR2 SQIVND (reference sequence). DNA for the CDR3: TGTGCCAGTAGTAGGAGTCAAACGAATGAAAAACTGTTTTTT. Its protein is CASSRSQTNEKLFF.

The chain is built from TRBV28 and TRBJ2-7, with TRBD1 as a possible D gene (6 bases). This CDR3 region has 14 residues. Trimming took 6 bases from V and 7 from J, leaving 19 bases between them. Per germline, CDR1 MDHEN and CDR2 SYDVKM. The CDR3: CASSYKTGIEEQYF. The CDR3 nucleotides are TGTGCCAGCAGCTATAAAACAGGGATTGAGGAGCAGTACTTC.

The chain links TRBV6-5 to TRBJ2-7; 7 nucleotides line up with TRBD1. CDR3 length equals 14 residues. V dropped 6 bases and J dropped 6; count of bases not matched to a gene: 11. Germline CDR1 MNHEY, CDR2 SVGAGI. CDR3 in amino acids: CASSPGQSVGEQYF. The CDR3 coding sequence is TGTGCCAGCAGCCCGGGACAGTCGGTAGGCGAGCAGTACTTC.

The chain couples TRBV6-5 to TRBJ2-3; 13 bases line up with TRBD2. J lost 5 bases, V lost 6 bases, and 5 bases had no gene match. This CDR3 is built from 15 residues. CDR1 and CDR2 from the germline V gene are MNHEY and SVGAGI. The chain's CDR3 is CASRVLAGGLDTQYF. DNA of the CDR3: TGTGCCAGCAGGGTACTAGCGGGGGGGCTAGATACGCAGTATTTT.

Only a few counts were recorded for this clone. The chain uses TRBV11-1 and TRBJ2-1; 12 nucleotides agree with TRBD2. Trimming took 2 bases from V and 4 from J; bases not matched to a gene: 3. CDR1 is SGHAT, CDR2 FQDESV, per germline (reference sequence). The CDR3 contains 16 residues. The CDR3 loop is CASSLRLAGVYNEQFF. In DNA, the CDR3 is TGTGCCAGCAGCTTAAGACTAGCGGGGGTATACAATGAGCAGTTCTTC.

V usage is TRBV3-1 (or the pseudogene TRBV3-2) and J usage is TRBJ2-4; a possible D gene is TRBD1 (5 bases). The CDR3 has 14 residues. Per the germline V gene, CDR1 is LGHDT and CDR2 is YNNKEL (reference sequence). V lost 0 bases and J lost 3, with 6 bases in between. CDR3 DNA: TGTGCCAGCAGCCAAGATAGGGGCAAAAACATTCAGTACTTC. Protein: CASSQDRGKNIQYF.

CDR3 protein: CASSPLQGSIGAFF. The CDR3 DNA is TGTGCCAGCAGTCCCCTACAGGGGAGCATAGGAGCTTTCTTT. The genes are TRBV28 and TRBJ1-1, with 7 bases that match TRBD1. The CDR3 extends over 14 amino acids. With 5 bases clipped from V and 10 bases from J, the junction kept 13 bases outside the gene matches. In germline, CDR1 is MDHEN, CDR2 SYDVKM.

V gene TRBV21-1 combines with J gene TRBJ2-1; the table gives TRBD2 as D, unverified against the DNA. TRBV21-1 is listed as a pseudogene. The CDR3 length is 16 residues. The CDR3 DNA sequence: TGTGCCAGCAGCAAACTACCAGCGGGGGAGGACAATGAGCAGTTCTTC. This sequence encodes CASSKLPAGEDNEQFF.

This CDR3 is CASSLRSSGGMVEQFF. In DNA form, the CDR3 reads TGTGCCAGCAGCTTACGGTCCAGCGGGGGTATGGTTGAGCAGTTCTTC. The chain employs TRBV7-2 and TRBJ2-1; 8 bases agree with TRBD2. The V gene end was trimmed by 2 bases and the J gene end by 9 bases; junction bases not matched to a gene: 12. Germline values: CDR1 SGHTA, CDR2 FQGNSA. The CDR3 loop spans 16 amino acids.

J is TRBJ1-5 and V is TRBV5-1; 8 nucleotides agree with TRBD1. CDR3 length: 14 amino acids. Germline V gives CDR1 SGHRS, CDR2 YFSETQ. V lost 5 bases, J lost 11 bases, and 12 bases stayed unmatched. DNA for the CDR3: TGCGCCAGCAGAATAGACAGGGGAAGAGGAGCCCAGCATTTT. Its translation: CASRIDRGRGAQHF.

The chain combines TRBV18 with TRBJ1-3; 9 bases agree with TRBD1. Germline trimming cut 4 bases from V and 0 bases from J; bases unmatched to any gene: 10. CDR3 length equals 18 residues. Looked up from germline, CDR1 is KGHSH and CDR2 is LQKENI. The CDR3 bases are TGTGCCAGCTCACAACAGGGGGCTCACCAGAGCTCTGGAAACACCATATATTTT. As protein: CASSQQGAHQSSGNTIYF.

This chain links TRBV6-6 with TRBJ2-7; maybe TRBD1 (6 bases). The CDR3 has 13 amino acids. Germline V gene lookup returns CDR1 MNHNY and CDR2 SVGAGI (reference sequence). V lost 5 bases and J lost 4, with 12 bases in between. CDR3 nucleotide sequence: TGTGCCAGCAGTAGGGACAACCGTTACGAGCAGTACTTC. Protein product: CASSRDNRYEQYF.

The chain combines TRBV18 with TRBJ2-1, with 7 positions matching TRBD1. Per the germline V gene, CDR1 is KGHSH and CDR2 is LQKENI. V was clipped by 2 bases and J by 4 bases; unmatched bases: 2. The CDR3 has 14 amino acids. The CDR3 nucleotides read TGTGCCAGCTCACCAAGGGGGCAGTACAATGAGCAGTTCTTC. This encodes CASSPRGQYNEQFF.

The V gene is TRBV24-1, the J gene TRBJ2-3, with a possible D match to TRBD1 (6 bases). Deletions cut 2 bases from V and 3 bases from J, with 20 bases between. The CDR3 loop spans 18 amino acids. Per the germline V gene, CDR1 is KGHDR and CDR2 is SFDVKD. This CDR3 reads CATSDSRYWGRSTDTQYF. The CDR3 nucleotides read TGTGCCACCAGTGATTCCCGCTATTGGGGGCGAAGTACAGATACGCAGTATTTT.

This sequence joins TRBV11-2 and TRBJ2-1; a weak D match, TRBD2 (5 bases). The V end lost 5 bases, the J end lost 8 bases, and 10 bases lay between the germline ends. The germline V gene encodes CDR1 SGHAT and CDR2 FQNNGV. CDR3 size: 12 residues. The CDR3 protein is CASSTGRDEQFF. CDR3 coding DNA: TGTGCCAGCAGCACCGGGCGGGATGAGCAGTTCTTC. Based on the CDR3 plus reference TRBV11-2 and TRBJ2-1, the full variable domain is EAGVAQSPRYKIIEKRQSVAFWCNPISGHATLYWYQQILGQGPKLLIQFQNNGVVDDSQLPKDRFSAERLKGVDSTLKIQPAKLEDSAVYLCASSTGRDEQFFGPGTRLTVL.

The J gene is TRBJ1-5, the V gene TRBV7-9, with 10 nucleotides matching TRBD1. The J segment lost 3 bases and the V segment lost 1 base, leaving 9 bases of the junction unmatched. Germline loops: CDR1 SEHNR, CDR2 FQNEAQ (reference sequence). This CDR3 has 18 residues. In nucleotides, the CDR3 is TGTGCCAGCAGCTTAGAGTTACGGACAGGGGGGAACAATCAGCCCCAGCATTTT. Translating it yields CASSLELRTGGNNQPQHF.

The chain uses TRBV30 and TRBJ1-1; 7 positions agree with TRBD1. This CDR3 comprises 13 residues. V gave up 3 bases and J gave up 4 bases; unmatched junction bases: 5. From germline, CDR1 is GTSNPN and CDR2 SVGIG (reference sequence). The CDR3 protein is CAWRGGVGTEAFF. The CDR3, as DNA: TGTGCCTGGAGAGGGGGCGTAGGCACTGAAGCTTTCTTT.

This chain joins TRBV5-1 and TRBJ2-2; 10 bases agree with TRBD1. The trim removed 4 bases at V and 6 bases at J, leaving 9 bases unmatched. CDR3 length: 16 residues. Looked up from germline, CDR1 is SGHRS and CDR2 is YFSETQ. The CDR3 DNA reads as TGCGCCAGCAGCACCCGACAGGGGGCAGTCGCCGGGGAGCTGTTTTTT. It specifies CASSTRQGAVAGELFF.